These T cell receptor beta chains were read from a single sample in a study of blood T cell repertoires in COVID-19. The table came from immunoSEQ multiplex PCR; TCRdb's copy has only in-frame clones and leaves some out. Of approximately 350,000 clones in the sample, 70% to 90% were seen once. The sequenced sample was peripheral blood. The receptors were gathered from a woman in her 30s with COVID-19, enrolled during active disease. The CDR3 runs from the conserved cysteine through the conserved F or W. The order of the fields is clone size, D gene, V gene, J gene, CDR3 DNA, CDR3 protein. A D gene is named only where the DNA matches it firmly. Rows may omit the clone size; those that give it use once, few, many or a size class.

clone size: .; D gene: TRBD1; V gene: TRBV5-1; J gene: TRBJ1-1; CDR3 DNA: TGCGCCAGCAGCTTACAGGGGGCGCGGAGCACTGAAGCTTTCTTT; CDR3 protein: CASSLQGARSTEAFF
clone size: once; D gene: TRBD1; V gene: TRBV7-8; J gene: TRBJ1-5; CDR3 DNA: TGTGCCAGCAGCCCCACAGGGGGCCGGCCCCAGCATTTT; CDR3 protein: CASSPTGGRPQHF
clone size: .; D gene: TRBD1; V gene: TRBV6-5; J gene: TRBJ1-4; CDR3 DNA: TGTGCCAGCAAAGGGACAGGGCGTGAAAAACTGTTTTTT; CDR3 protein: CASKGTGREKLFF
clone size: .; D gene: .; V gene: TRBV7-6; J gene: TRBJ2-5; CDR3 DNA: TGTGCCACCGCGCGGGAGCGGGACAGGGAGACCCAGTACTTC; CDR3 protein: CATARERDRETQYF
clone size: .; D gene: .; V gene: TRBV7-2; J gene: TRBJ1-5; CDR3 DNA: TGTGCCAGCAGCTTAGCCGCGTCACTGCCCCAGCATTTT; CDR3 protein: CASSLAASLPQHF
clone size: .; D gene: TRBD2; V gene: TRBV11-3; J gene: TRBJ2-1; CDR3 DNA: TGTGCCAGCAGCCTCGGGACTAGCGGGAGAGCTGAGCAGTTCTTC; CDR3 protein: CASSLGTSGRAEQFF
clone size: .; D gene: .; V gene: TRBV9; J gene: TRBJ2-1; CDR3 DNA: TGTGCCAGCAGCGGAACGGGTGGCAATGAGCAGTTCTTC; CDR3 protein: CASSGTGGNEQFF
clone size: .; D gene: TRBD1; V gene: TRBV29-1; J gene: TRBJ2-3; CDR3 DNA: TGCAGCGTCGAAGGACAGGACGATACGCAGTATTTT; CDR3 protein: CSVEGQDDTQYF
clone size: .; D gene: TRBD1; V gene: TRBV3-1/TRBV3-2; J gene: TRBJ2-5; CDR3 DNA: TGTGCCAGCAGCCATCGACAGGGGGCGAAAGAGACCCAGTACTTC; CDR3 protein: CASSHRQGAKETQYF
clone size: .; D gene: TRBD2; V gene: TRBV2; J gene: TRBJ2-3; CDR3 DNA: TGTGCCAGCGTACGGGACGCCGGGGGGGACACAGATACGCAGTATTTT; CDR3 protein: CASVRDAGGDTDTQYF
clone size: .; D gene: .; V gene: TRBV19; J gene: TRBJ2-3; CDR3 DNA: TGTGCCAGTAGTCCCCTAGATACATCTACGCAGTATTTT; CDR3 protein: CASSPLDTSTQYF
clone size: .; D gene: .; V gene: TRBV12-3/TRBV12-4; J gene: TRBJ2-7; CDR3 DNA: TGTGCCAGCAGTTTTCGACAGGATGTGGAGCAGTACTTC; CDR3 protein: CASSFRQDVEQYF
clone size: .; D gene: .; V gene: TRBV2; J gene: TRBJ1-1; CDR3 DNA: TGTGCCAGCAGTGCGGGGGGCACACGGCTGAACACTGAAGCTTTCTTT; CDR3 protein: CASSAGGTRLNTEAFF
clone size: .; D gene: .; V gene: TRBV21-1; J gene: TRBJ2-1; CDR3 DNA: TGTGCCAGCAGCAAAGGGTCAGCGCAGAATGAGCAGTTCTTC; CDR3 protein: CASSKGSAQNEQFF
clone size: once; D gene: TRBD2; V gene: TRBV19; J gene: TRBJ2-5; CDR3 DNA: TGTGCCAGTTCCACCTATAATCAGGCGGGGGGGGAGACCCAGTACTTC; CDR3 protein: CASSTYNQAGGETQYF
clone size: .; D gene: .; V gene: TRBV5-4; J gene: TRBJ1-1; CDR3 DNA: TGTGCCAGCAGCTTGCTGGTGTCAGGGGAAGCTTTCTTT; CDR3 protein: CASSLLVSGEAFF
clone size: .; D gene: .; V gene: TRBV4-2; J gene: TRBJ1-2; CDR3 DNA: TGTGCCAGCAGCCAAGAAACCAGTAGCCGGACAGCTTACTTAAACTATGGCTACACCTTC; CDR3 protein: CASSQETSSRTAYLNYGYTF
clone size: .; D gene: TRBD1; V gene: TRBV3-1/TRBV3-2; J gene: TRBJ1-5; CDR3 DNA: TGTGCCAGCAGCCCCTCCCACATGGACAGGGAGGGTCAGCCCCAGCATTTT; CDR3 protein: CASSPSHMDREGQPQHF
clone size: .; D gene: .; V gene: TRBV29-1; J gene: TRBJ1-2; CDR3 DNA: TGCAGCGTTGAGGGCCAGAACTATGGCTACACCTTC; CDR3 protein: CSVEGQNYGYTF
clone size: few; D gene: .; V gene: TRBV2; J gene: TRBJ2-7; CDR3 DNA: TGTGCCAGCAGGGGGGGACTCCTAAGGAGCTCCTACGAGCAGTACTTC; CDR3 protein: CASRGGLLRSSYEQYF
clone size: .; D gene: TRBD2; V gene: TRBV14; J gene: TRBJ2-1; CDR3 DNA: TGTGCCAGCAACCCCCCTAGCGGGGGCCTCAACTACAATGAGCAGTTCTTC; CDR3 protein: CASNPPSGGLNYNEQFF
clone size: .; D gene: .; V gene: TRBV6-4; J gene: TRBJ2-3; CDR3 DNA: TGTGCCAGCAGTTTTCGGGGTCCCACAGATACGCAGTATTTT; CDR3 protein: CASSFRGPTDTQYF
clone size: .; D gene: TRBD1; V gene: TRBV29-1; J gene: TRBJ1-6; CDR3 DNA: TGCAGCGTGAGGGACAGCAGTAATTCACCCCTCCACTTT; CDR3 protein: CSVRDSSNSPLHF
clone size: .; D gene: .; V gene: TRBV5-1; J gene: TRBJ1-3; CDR3 DNA: TGCGCCAGCAGCTTGGCCACAGGGAATGGAAACACCATATATTTT; CDR3 protein: CASSLATGNGNTIYF
clone size: .; D gene: TRBD2; V gene: TRBV5-4; J gene: TRBJ2-3; CDR3 DNA: TGTGCCAGCAGCTTTAGCCCAGCGGGGGGGTTGGATACGCAGTATTTT; CDR3 protein: CASSFSPAGGLDTQYF
clone size: few; D gene: TRBD1; V gene: TRBV5-1; J gene: TRBJ1-1; CDR3 DNA: TGCGCCAGCAGCTCGGAGGGACAGGGAAACACTGAAGCTTTCTTT; CDR3 protein: CASSSEGQGNTEAFF
clone size: few; D gene: TRBD1; V gene: TRBV7-2; J gene: TRBJ1-3; CDR3 DNA: TGTGCCAGCAGCTTAACCGGGACAGGTACTGGAAACACCATATATTTT; CDR3 protein: CASSLTGTGTGNTIYF
clone size: .; D gene: .; V gene: TRBV18; J gene: TRBJ1-1; CDR3 DNA: TGTGCCAGCTCCGTCGGGGGGAACACTGAAGCTTTCTTT; CDR3 protein: CASSVGGNTEAFF
clone size: .; D gene: .; V gene: TRBV5-1; J gene: TRBJ2-1; CDR3 DNA: TGCGCCAGCAGCTTTTTCAGGACTGGGGATGAGCAGTTCTTC; CDR3 protein: CASSFFRTGDEQFF
clone size: .; D gene: .; V gene: TRBV19; J gene: TRBJ1-1; CDR3 DNA: TGTGCCAGTAGTATCGGTTTTTCCAGGTTCGCTGAAGCTTTCTTT; CDR3 protein: CASSIGFSRFAEAFF
clone size: .; D gene: TRBD1; V gene: TRBV5-1; J gene: TRBJ2-2; CDR3 DNA: TGCGCCAGCAGCGAGGACAGGGGACACACCGGGGAGCTGTTTTTT; CDR3 protein: CASSEDRGHTGELFF
clone size: .; D gene: TRBD1; V gene: TRBV5-1; J gene: TRBJ1-1; CDR3 DNA: TGCGCCAGCAGCTTGGGGGACACAGGGGGCGGTATGAAGACTTTCTTT; CDR3 protein: CASSLGDTGGGMKTFF
clone size: .; D gene: .; V gene: TRBV5-1; J gene: TRBJ2-2; CDR3 DNA: TGCGCCAGCAGGGACAGTGCCGGGGAGCTGTTTTTT; CDR3 protein: CASRDSAGELFF
clone size: .; D gene: TRBD1; V gene: TRBV7-2; J gene: TRBJ2-5; CDR3 DNA: TGTGCCAGCAGCTCCTGGACAGGGGGTCAAGAGACCCAGTACTTC; CDR3 protein: CASSSWTGGQETQYF
clone size: .; D gene: .; V gene: TRBV7-9; J gene: TRBJ1-6; CDR3 DNA: TGTGCCAGCAGCCCCACCTCAGGGGTGGGTTCACCCCTCCACTTT; CDR3 protein: CASSPTSGVGSPLHF
clone size: .; D gene: TRBD2; V gene: TRBV11-2; J gene: TRBJ2-2; CDR3 DNA: TGTGCCAGCAGCTTAGAGACGGGGGGGCCTACCGGGGAGCTGTTTTTT; CDR3 protein: CASSLETGGPTGELFF
clone size: .; D gene: .; V gene: TRBV7-2; J gene: TRBJ1-3; CDR3 DNA: TGTGCCAGCAGCTTAGTCACCGGGTCTGGAAACACCATATATTTT; CDR3 protein: CASSLVTGSGNTIYF
clone size: .; D gene: .; V gene: TRBV7-9; J gene: TRBJ1-1; CDR3 DNA: TGTGCCAGCAGCTTAGTCGCAAGCCAGCGGACTGAAGCTTTCTTT; CDR3 protein: CASSLVASQRTEAFF
clone size: once; D gene: TRBD1; V gene: TRBV9; J gene: TRBJ2-2; CDR3 DNA: TGTGCCAGCAGCGTAAGACAGGGGGCCGGGGAGCTGTTTTTT; CDR3 protein: CASSVRQGAGELFF
clone size: few; D gene: .; V gene: TRBV28; J gene: TRBJ2-2; CDR3 DNA: TGTGCCAGCAGTTTAGCGGGGACCGGGGAGCTGTTTTTT; CDR3 protein: CASSLAGTGELFF
clone size: .; D gene: TRBD1; V gene: TRBV15; J gene: TRBJ1-1; CDR3 DNA: TGTGCCACCAGCCCCCGACAGGGAGGGAACACTGAAGCTTTCTTT; CDR3 protein: CATSPRQGGNTEAFF
clone size: .; D gene: .; V gene: TRBV7-2; J gene: TRBJ2-2; CDR3 DNA: TGTGCCAGCAGCTTAATGTCAGCCGGGGAGCTGTTTTTT; CDR3 protein: CASSLMSAGELFF
clone size: .; D gene: TRBD1; V gene: TRBV28; J gene: TRBJ2-7; CDR3 DNA: TGTGCCAGCAGTTCAACCCGGACAGGTTCCTACGAGCAGTACTTC; CDR3 protein: CASSSTRTGSYEQYF
clone size: .; D gene: .; V gene: TRBV24-1; J gene: TRBJ2-3; CDR3 DNA: TGTGCCACCTCCTTGGACGAGGGCGCAGATACGCAGTATTTT; CDR3 protein: CATSLDEGADTQYF
clone size: once; D gene: TRBD1; V gene: TRBV6-8; J gene: TRBJ1-1; CDR3 DNA: TGTGCCAGCACCCTGCCCGGGACAGGCAACACTGAAGCTTTCTTT; CDR3 protein: CASTLPGTGNTEAFF